This T cell receptor beta chain was captured in a study of breast tumors, draining lymph nodes, adjacent tissues listed by TCRdb under 2016. For context, the study as a whole: In breast cancer patients, the study compared the TCR beta repertoires of tumor, adjacent nontumor tissue and axillary lymph nodes. In human breast cancer, the study set out to evaluate how tumor, surrounding tissue and draining lymph node repertoires relate to one another and whether T cells may move between these sites.

Sequencing was carried out with an Illumina HiSeq 2000. TCR beta chain libraries were generated through multiplex PCR amplification. High-throughput sequencing was used to analyze the amplified TCR beta chain products. TCRdb handled the public reads itself, with Q25 trimming in fastp and clone calling in MiXCR, and kept productive beta chains. Rows are combined by CDR3 protein, so each entry shows the most common genes and DNA. This sample gives some 120,000 distinct CDR3 sequences in total; about 20% of them show up just once. Roughly 4% of the sample is held by the ten biggest clonotypes. The sample holds many counts of this clonotype. Its antigen is not yet known. Qualities for individual bases were not recorded, and no much larger clone is one base off. Paper-wide results and their limitations: In luminal-like breast cancer, tumor and nontumor tissue repertoires resembled each other significantly more than in basal-like breast cancer. Tumor T-cell repertoires showed less diversity than lymph node repertoires and more diversity than nontumor tissue repertoires, and tumor T-cell repertoires showed preferential V and J gene usage. The data were considered consistent with the idea that most tumor T cells come from the lymph node and then expand in tumor tissue. The study presented the conclusion that tumor T cells originate in lymph nodes as consistent with a hypothesis, not as something directly demonstrated.

Counted from cysteine to phenylalanine, this CDR3 has 15 amino acids. This entry keeps only the CDR3 DNA: 45 bases, framed from base 1. The germline V gene supplies CDR1 MNHEY and CDR2 SVGAGI. V gives up 0 bases and J gives up 4 bases, and the segment between their germline ends measures 12 bases. Lymph node samples came from the axillary draining lymph nodes of breast cancer patients. The sample was axillary lymph node tissue. The rearrangement combines TRBV6-5 with TRBJ1-2; the D gene is possibly TRBD1, with 5 bases matching. The TCR was taken from a female donor with breast cancer. Some clones in this sample may be carry-over from other donors' samples. The base sequence is TGTGCCAGCAGTTACTCGATGGGGCAGCTCTATGGCTACACCTTC. This gives the protein CASSYSMGQLYGYTF.